The present entry profiles one T cell receptor beta chain with its context. Its cognate antigen is unknown. This sample is part of a study of blood T cells in healthy people across ages. General study points: The lack of PBMC sorting stopped any conclusive naive versus antigen-experienced comparison. Roughly linear age-related decline in beta diversity appeared, significant by age about 40. The long-lived group displayed more naive CD4+ cells, plus higher diversity, than the aged donors did.

Then a second PCR, running roughly 7 to 12 cycles, was carried out with a sample-barcoded 5' primer and a J-beta primer mix. TCRdb reprocessed the 5' RACE reads with MiXCR, giving one entry per CDR3 protein. The sample holds 1.5 million to 2 million distinct CDR3 sequences, about 50% seen once. Germline CDR1 reads MNHEY; CDR2 reads SMNVEV (reference sequence). The CDR3 has 15 residues. The chain couples TRBV27 to TRBJ2-4; no reliable D call. The DNA matches TRBJ2-7 better at its end, which makes the J call doubtful. Sequences were obtained from blood. The TCR was taken from a woman aged 40-49 years in good health. For the CDR3, the DNA is TGTGCCAGCAGTTTATCGAAAGGCATTCCTTACGAGCAGTACTTC. Its protein product is CASSLSKGIPYEQYF.